This T cell receptor (beta chain) was identified in a study of blood T cell repertoires in COVID-19. CDR3 size: 15 residues. Germline trimming cut 4 bases from V and 9 bases from J; bases unmatched to any gene: 6. Germline values: CDR1 SGHTA, CDR2 FQGNSA. Profiling relied on immunoSEQ multiplex PCR, and the TCRdb table lists in-frame clones only, not all of them. The table includes 410,000 or so clones, over 75% detected once. The sample taken for sequencing was peripheral blood. This TCR was sampled from a woman between 40 and 55 years old with COVID-19, enrolled during active disease. This chain links TRBV7-2 with TRBJ1-6, with 10 bases lining up with TRBD1. The chain's CDR3 is CASSYRQGAVSPLHF. CDR3 DNA: TGTGCCAGCAGCTACCGACAGGGGGCGGTTTCACCCCTCCACTTT.